This entry lists 27 T cell receptor beta chains sequenced from one sample in a study of cytomegalovirus exposure and HLA in healthy donors (dated by TCRdb to the late 2010s). The library was obtained by the immunoSEQ multiplex PCR assay. A mixture of 60 forward primers for TCR Vbeta segments and 13 reverse primers for TCR Jbeta segments was used in the multiplex PCR. Drawn from immuneACCESS, this table holds only the in-frame rearrangements with V and J called that TCRdb kept. Clones are partly lost; checked studies trace under half to an unresolved V gene and leave the rest unexplained. The sample table lists about 140,000 clones, about 85% of them with a count of one. Jointly, the top ten make up approximately 2.8% of the sample. Sequenced input: PBMCs. The receptor set was obtained from a female donor in good health and CMV-seronegative.

This chain links TRBV7-2 with TRBJ1-5; D is ambiguous. V was clipped by 4 bases and J by 4 bases, with 8 bases between them. Germline assignment: CDR1 SGHTA and CDR2 FQGNSA. The CDR3 covers 13 residues. CDR3 bases: TGTGCCAGCAGCTCGACACAAAATCAGCCCCAGCATTTT. This codes for CASSSTQNQPQHF.

The chain is built from TRBV7-2 and TRBJ2-5; D is uncertain. Germline CDR1 SGHTA, CDR2 FQGNSA. The length of the CDR3 is 14 residues. V dropped 0 bases and J dropped 2 bases, with 7 bases sitting between them. In DNA form, the CDR3 reads TGTGCCAGCAGCTTAGCGGTCAGGCAAGAGACCCAGTACTTC. This gives the protein CASSLAVRQETQYF.

This clone showed up just once. V is TRBV7-2 and J is TRBJ2-7; 9 bases match TRBD2. The germline V gene has CDR1 SGHTA and CDR2 FQGNSA. Trimming cost V 5 bases and J 5 bases; bases outside gene matches: 13. The CDR3 runs to 16 residues. The CDR3 spells CASSRIRIAGVHEQYF. The CDR3 DNA follows: TGTGCCAGCAGCCGAATTAGAATAGCGGGAGTCCACGAGCAGTACTTC.

This sequence joins TRBV20-1 and TRBJ2-5, with a tentative D call TRBD2 (7 bases). Trimming shortened V by 5 bases and J by 12 bases, and 16 bases separated the two germline ends. CDR1 and CDR2 (germline): DFQATT, SNEGSKA (reference sequence). The CDR3 is 11 amino acids. In DNA form, the CDR3 reads TGCAGTGCTGAGGGGGGGAGAACGGAGTACTTC. Translated, it gives CSAEGGRTEYF.

The rearrangement joins TRBV9 to TRBJ2-7; D is undetermined. Between the trimmed V and J ends, which lost 4 bases and 0 bases, there was a span of 14 bases. The CDR3 contains 15 residues. Germline assignment: CDR1 SGDLS and CDR2 YYNGEE. The CDR3 DNA is TGTGCCAGCAGCCCCCGCCCCTGGAGCTCCTACGAGCAGTACTTC. This translates into CASSPRPWSSYEQYF. Full variable domain (rest looked up from reference TRBV9 and TRBJ2-7): DSGVTQTPKHLITATGQRVTLRCSPRSGDLSVYWYQQSLDQGLQFLIQYYNGEERAKGNILERFSAQQFPDLHSELNLSSLELGDSALYFCASSPRPWSSYEQYFGPGTRLTVT.

V is TRBV2 and J is TRBJ2-7, with 15 bases aligning to TRBD2. Germline V CDR1 and CDR2: SNHLY, FYNNEI. V lost 5 bases and J lost 5; bases outside the gene matches: 13. The CDR3 sequence is 18 residues long. CDR3 in amino acids: CASSPGGGLAGGVNEQYF. The CDR3 DNA follows: TGTGCCAGCAGTCCGGGGGGAGGACTAGCGGGAGGGGTAAACGAGCAGTACTTC.

This chain joins TRBV11-2 and TRBJ2-3; D unresolved. Germline loops: CDR1 SGHAT, CDR2 FQNNGV. The CDR3 is 12 amino acids. The V gene lost 3 bases and the J gene lost 2 bases, with 3 bases spanning the gap. This CDR3 is CASSFNTDTQYF. The DNA of the CDR3 is TGTGCCAGCAGCTTTAACACAGATACGCAGTATTTT. Variable domain in full (rest from reference TRBV11-2 and TRBJ2-3): EAGVAQSPRYKIIEKRQSVAFWCNPISGHATLYWYQQILGQGPKLLIQFQNNGVVDDSQLPKDRFSAERLKGVDSTLKIQPAKLEDSAVYLCASSFNTDTQYFGPGTRLTVL.

For this clone: Other nucleotide sequences in the sample specify the same CDR3. The chain joins TRBV30 to TRBJ1-1; D is unresolved. The germline V gene has CDR1 GTSNPN and CDR2 SVGIG (reference sequence). CDR3 size: 13 residues. V lost 0 bases, J lost 3 bases, and 8 bases lay in between. In DNA form, the CDR3 reads TGTGCCTGGAGTGTAAATCGGGACACTGAAGCTTTCTTT. Translation: CAWSVNRDTEAFF.

This clone was recorded many times. The rearrangement joins TRBV2 to TRBJ2-1; D is unresolved. The germline V gene encodes CDR1 SNHLY and CDR2 FYNNEI. The CDR3 length is 15 residues. V dropped 4 bases and J dropped 4 bases, with 14 bases sitting between them. The CDR3 reads CASSGSSSVYNEQFF. CDR3 nucleotides: TGTGCCAGCAGTGGCTCGTCTAGTGTGTACAATGAGCAGTTCTTC.

The chain recombines TRBV4-3 with TRBJ1-5, with unresolved D. Germline lookup yields CDR1 LGHNA and CDR2 YSLEER. The CDR3 extends over 14 amino acids. V lost 0 bases to trimming and J lost 3 bases, with 6 bases between them. The CDR3 DNA reads as TGCGCCAGCAGCCAAGATTCCAACAATCAGCCCCAGCATTTT. Its translation is CASSQDSNNQPQHF.

The count of this clone is one. The chain combines TRBV7-9 with TRBJ1-5; no clear D. Trimming removed 5 bases at V and 4 bases at J, with 9 bases between. CDR3 length: 13 amino acids. Germline lookup yields CDR1 SEHNR and CDR2 FQNEAQ (reference sequence). CDR3 nucleotide sequence: TGTGCCAGCAGCCCGGGAGGGAATCAGCCCCAGCATTTT. Its translation: CASSPGGNQPQHF.

J is TRBJ2-2 and V is TRBV2; D is perhaps TRBD2 (5 bases). Trimming pared 5 bases from V and 3 bases from J, leaving 16 bases between. Germline CDR1 reads SNHLY; CDR2 reads FYNNEI. The CDR3 has 16 amino acids. Here the CDR3 DNA reads TGTGCCAGCAGTCTAGATCAAGGCGGGTACACCGGGGAGCTGTTTTTT. This sequence encodes CASSLDQGGYTGELFF.

There are a few counts of this clone. CDR3: CASGLISGGMNTEAFF. The CDR3 nucleotides are TGTGCTAGTGGCCTCATCTCGGGGGGGATGAACACTGAAGCTTTCTTT. The chain carries TRBV12-5 and TRBJ1-1, with D possibly TRBD1 on 5 matching bases. Trimming removed 6 bases from V and 0 bases from J, with 17 bases in between. Per germline, CDR1 LGHNT and CDR2 FRNRAP. The CDR3 consists of 16 residues.

In nucleotides, the CDR3 is TGTGCCAGCAGCTTGGGGGAGGATCCCGAAAAACTGTTTTTT. Amino acids: CASSLGEDPEKLFF. The chain uses TRBV5-4 and TRBJ1-4; D is undetermined. This CDR3 is built from 14 residues. CDR1 and CDR2 (germline): SGHNT, YYREEE (reference sequence). Trimming took off 0 bases at V and 8 bases at J, with 11 bases between the two ends.

The chain joins TRBV6-1 to TRBJ1-3; D is unresolved. With 8 bases removed from V and 1 base from J, the gap between germline ends came to 12 bases. CDR1 MNHNS and CDR2 SASEGT come from the germline V gene. The CDR3 contains 14 residues. This CDR3 is CASSLTPSGNTIYF. The CDR3 coding sequence is TGTGCCAGCTCCCTGACTCCGTCTGGAAACACCATATATTTT.

This chain uses TRBV7-2 with TRBJ1-2; 10 bases match TRBD1. The CDR3 covers 14 residues. Germline-derived CDR1 and CDR2 are SGHTA and FQGNSA. Trimming cost V 7 bases and J 6 bases; bases outside gene matches: 8. CDR3 region: CASTIGTGEDGYTF. As DNA, the CDR3 is TGTGCCAGCACCATCGGGACAGGGGAGGATGGCTACACCTTC. Full variable domain (rest looked up from reference TRBV7-2 and TRBJ1-2): GAGVSQSPSNKVTEKGKDVELRCDPISGHTALYWYRQSLGQGLEFLIYFQGNSAPDKSGLPSDRFSAERTGGSVSTLTIQRTQQEDSAVYLCASTIGTGEDGYTFGSGTRLTVV.

This chain links TRBV6-5 with TRBJ1-1; 7 nucleotides align to TRBD1. Germline assignment: CDR1 MNHEY and CDR2 SVGAGI. The ends lost 6 bases at V and 3 bases at J; junction bases unmatched: 7. The CDR3 is 14 amino acids. The CDR3 region has the DNA TGTGCCAGCAGGACATACAGGGGCCACACTGAAGCTTTCTTT. Protein sequence: CASRTYRGHTEAFF.

J is TRBJ1-1 and V is TRBV5-1; 9 bases are a match to TRBD1. This CDR3 comprises 13 residues. V gave up 4 bases and J gave up 5 bases; unmatched junction bases: 3. Germline-derived CDR1 and CDR2 are SGHRS and YFSETQ. DNA for the CDR3: TGCGCCAGCAGCCCAGACAGGGGGACTGAAGCTTTCTTT. Residues: CASSPDRGTEAFF.

The rearrangement joins TRBV15 to TRBJ2-1; 14 positions agree with TRBD2. Germline V CDR1 and CDR2: LNHNV, YYDKDF (reference sequence). The CDR3 runs to 16 residues. Trimming at V came to 1 base and at J to 9 bases, leaving 5 bases not matched to a gene. DNA of the CDR3: TGTGCCACCAGCAGAGGGGGACTAGCGGGAGCGGTTGAGCAGTTCTTC. Translation: CATSRGGLAGAVEQFF.

The chain joins TRBV7-9 to TRBJ2-7; TRBD2 agrees at 8 bases. This CDR3 has 15 residues. Trimming removed 2 bases from V and 4 bases from J; junction bases left unmatched: 7. Per germline, CDR1 SEHNR and CDR2 FQNEAQ (reference sequence). CDR3 nucleotides: TGTGCCAGCAGCTTATTTAGCGGGACGGAGTACGAGCAGTACTTC. Protein product: CASSLFSGTEYEQYF.

The chain's CDR3 is CASREQGFYEQYF. The CDR3 nucleotides read TGTGCCAGCAGGGAACAGGGATTCTACGAGCAGTACTTC. V is TRBV6-5 and J is TRBJ2-7; D is possibly TRBD1 (6 bases). The ends were cut back, 6 bases at V and 3 bases at J, with 12 bases in the middle. Germline V gives CDR1 MNHEY, CDR2 SVGAGI. This CDR3 region has 13 residues.

V is TRBV6-5 and J is TRBJ2-7, with D unresolved. Trimming pared 2 bases from V and 2 bases from J, leaving 7 bases between. The CDR3 runs 13 residues. Germline CDR1 is MNHEY and CDR2 is SVGAGI. The CDR3 is CASSYGLPYEQYF. The CDR3 coding sequence is TGTGCCAGCAGTTACGGGCTTCCCTACGAGCAGTACTTC.

The rearrangement uses TRBV18 and TRBJ2-2; the match to TRBD1 covers 9 bases. The V and J ends lost 4 bases and 0 bases, in that order; junction bases with no gene match: 6. This CDR3 region has 17 residues. Germline CDR1 KGHSH, CDR2 LQKENI. CDR3 sequence (DNA): TGTGCCAGCTCACGGGACAGGGTTAAGGCGAACACCGGGGAGCTGTTTTTT. Its translation: CASSRDRVKANTGELFF.

The chain combines TRBV7-9 with TRBJ2-7; D remains ambiguous. Germline V gives CDR1 SEHNR, CDR2 FQNEAQ (reference sequence). The CDR3 runs 13 residues. Trimming stripped 5 bases from V and 3 bases from J, with 11 bases between. The CDR3 here is CASSNRQSYEQYF. The CDR3 DNA reads TGTGCCAGCAGCAACAGACAAAGCTACGAGCAGTACTTC.

This chain connects TRBV7-8 to TRBJ1-1; D uncertain. This CDR3 comprises 14 residues. V lost 7 bases, J lost 1 base, and 13 bases lay in between. CDR1 and CDR2 from the germline V gene are SGHVS and FQNEAQ. The CDR3 DNA is TGTGCCAGCACCATACGGTCAGGGAACACTGAAGCTTTCTTT. Translation gives CASTIRSGNTEAFF.

The chain combines TRBV15 with TRBJ1-1; weak D call: TRBD1 (5 bases). In germline, CDR1 is LNHNV, CDR2 YYDKDF (reference sequence). V shed 1 base and J shed 10 bases, with 10 bases lying between them. This CDR3 has 12 amino acids. DNA of the CDR3: TGTGCCACCAGCAGAGCTGACAGTAGAGCTTTCTTT. Encoded protein: CATSRADSRAFF. The full variable domain, with the rest looked up from reference TRBV15 and TRBJ1-1, is DAMVIQNPRYQVTQFGKPVTLSCSQTLNHNVMYWYQQKSSQAPKLLFHYYDKDFNNEADTPDNFQSRRPNTSFCFLDIRSPGLGDTAMYLCATSRADSRAFFGQGTRLTVV.

This chain connects TRBV27 to TRBJ2-7; 7 positions agree with TRBD1. Germline-derived CDR1 and CDR2 are MNHEY and SMNVEV (reference sequence). The trim removed 5 bases at V and 8 bases at J, leaving 9 bases unmatched. The CDR3 spans 13 residues. In nucleotides, the CDR3 is TGTGCCAGCAGTGTGAGACAGGGTTTCAAGCAGTACTTC. The encoded protein is CASSVRQGFKQYF.